This T cell receptor beta chain was observed in a study of metastatic and nonmetastatic thyroid tumors. CDR3 length equals 14 residues. Germline lookup yields CDR1 MNHNS and CDR2 SASEGT. Trimming removed 8 bases at V and 5 bases at J, with 18 bases between. Ahead of thyroid surgery, no patient had received treatment of any kind. TCRdb reanalyzed the PCR reads via MiXCR. The sample carries approximately 7,700 clones, just under 30% recorded once. V and J are TRBV6-1 and TRBJ1-1; D may be TRBD1 (5 bases). Sequenced sample: tumor tissue. The source is a female donor with papillary thyroid cancer or a benign thyroid nodule (not recorded which). Some clones in this sample may be carry-over from other donors' samples. The CDR3 region is CASFRGGGRTEAFF. In DNA form, the CDR3 reads TGTGCCAGCTTCCGTGGGGGAGGGAGGACTGAAGCTTTCTTT.